Listed below are T cell receptor beta chains from one sample, sequenced in a study of blood T cell repertoires in COVID-19. Produced via immunoSEQ multiplex PCR; TCRdb's table is partial and in-frame only. The sample lists some 66,000 clones; approximately 87% were seen once. Specimen: peripheral blood. These receptors were collected from a woman in her sixties with acute or convalescent COVID-19. Each CDR3 is given with its conserved first and last residue. A D gene is named only where the DNA matches it firmly. Clone sizes are given selectively: once, few, many, or a class where the clone is expanded.

V gene	clone size	J gene	D gene	CDR3 protein	CDR3 DNA
TRBV5-1	-	TRBJ1-1	-	CASSLTVNTEAFF	TGCGCCAGCAGCCTGACAGTGAACACTGAAGCTTTCTTT
TRBV5-8	-	TRBJ1-2	TRBD1	CASSHDGQGNYGYTF	TGTGCCAGCAGCCACGATGGACAGGGTAACTATGGCTACACCTTC
TRBV12-2	-	TRBJ1-1	-	CASRLGGQGGTEAFF	TGTGCAAGTCGCTTAGGCGGACAGGGAGGCACTGAAGCTTTCTTT
TRBV3-1/TRBV3-2	-	TRBJ1-4	TRBD1	CASSPLGGQGAEKLFF	TGTGCCAGCAGCCCCCTGGGAGGACAGGGGGCCGAAAAACTGTTTTTT
TRBV28	-	TRBJ1-4	-	CASSLGRSGFSFLFF	TGTGCCAGCAGTTTAGGCAGAAGCGGATTTTCTTTTCTGTTTTTT
TRBV15	-	TRBJ1-1	-	CATSSNRNTEAFF	TGTGCCACCAGCAGTAACAGGAACACTGAAGCTTTCTTT
TRBV10-1	once	TRBJ1-1	-	CASSLRQSPVFRTEAFF	TGCGCCAGCAGTCTGCGACAGTCCCCTGTTTTTAGGACTGAAGCTTTCTTT
TRBV2	-	TRBJ1-6	-	CASSEYGAGNSPLHF	TGTGCCAGCAGTGAATATGGGGCTGGGAATTCACCCCTCCACTTT
TRBV3-1/TRBV3-2	-	TRBJ2-5	-	CASSQVTGAETQYF	TGTGCCAGCAGCCAAGTCACCGGTGCGGAGACCCAGTACTTC
TRBV7-8	-	TRBJ1-1	TRBD1	CASSLVYGTAALNTEAFF	TGTGCCAGCAGCTTAGTTTACGGGACAGCAGCGTTGAACACTGAAGCTTTCTTT
TRBV5-1	-	TRBJ2-5	-	CASSFPGQETQYF	TGCGCCAGCAGCTTTCCAGGCCAAGAGACCCAGTACTTC
TRBV19	-	TRBJ1-2	-	CASTPLTREIGYTF	TGTGCCAGTACGCCCCTTACCCGGGAGATTGGCTACACCTTC